Listed below are T cell receptor beta chains from one sample, sequenced in a study of T cells in Graves' hyperthyroidism and ophthalmopathy. TCRdb passed the multiplex PCR reads through MiXCR, listing each CDR3 protein once. The table records 700,000 to 950,000 distinct CDR3 sequences, 30% to 40% of them present only once. The sequenced material came from blood. Every receptor here comes from a woman in her forties with Graves' hyperthyroidism. The CDR3 runs from the conserved cysteine through the conserved F or W. Each record gives: J gene, D gene, V gene, clone size, CDR3 protein, CDR3 DNA. The D gene is left open where the match is weak. Size is omitted from some rows. Given values are once, few, many or a class for expanded clones.

j_gene: TRBJ1-5; d_gene: NA; v_gene: TRBV10-3; abundance: NA; CDR3aa: CAIKDSQETQHF; CDR3nt: TGTGCCATCAAGGACAGCCAAGAGACCCAGCATTTT
j_gene: TRBJ1-1; d_gene: NA; v_gene: TRBV7-2; abundance: many; CDR3aa: CASSSQGLLTEAFF; CDR3nt: TGTGCCAGCAGCTCGCAGGGGTTGCTCACTGAAGCTTTCTTT
j_gene: TRBJ1-1; d_gene: NA; v_gene: TRBV29-1; abundance: NA; CDR3aa: CSVEDGIPGPNTEAFF; CDR3nt: TGCAGCGTTGAAGATGGTATTCCAGGGCCGAACACTGAAGCTTTCTTT
j_gene: TRBJ2-7; d_gene: NA; v_gene: TRBV5-4; abundance: NA; CDR3aa: CASSLDGGQAYEQYF; CDR3nt: TGTGCCAGCAGCTTGGACGGGGGGCAGGCCTACGAGCAGTACTTC
j_gene: TRBJ2-7; d_gene: NA; v_gene: TRBV6-5; abundance: NA; CDR3aa: CASGRTASSYEQYF; CDR3nt: TGTGCCAGCGGACGGACAGCCAGCTCCTACGAGCAGTACTTC
j_gene: TRBJ2-5; d_gene: TRBD2; v_gene: TRBV30; abundance: few; CDR3aa: CAWSAGLAQETQYF; CDR3nt: TGTGCCTGGAGTGCGGGACTAGCGCAAGAGACCCAGTACTTC
j_gene: TRBJ1-2; d_gene: TRBD1; v_gene: TRBV20-1; abundance: many; CDR3aa: CRGGTGTDYGYTF; CDR3nt: TGCAGGGGGGGGACCGGGACAGACTATGGCTACACCTTC
j_gene: TRBJ1-1; d_gene: TRBD1; v_gene: TRBV7-9; abundance: NA; CDR3aa: CASSFTGGDTEAFF; CDR3nt: TGTGCCAGCAGCTTTACAGGGGGGGACACTGAAGCTTTCTTT
j_gene: TRBJ1-5; d_gene: NA; v_gene: TRBV11-3; abundance: NA; CDR3aa: CASSSSWEDSNQPQHF; CDR3nt: TGTGCCAGCAGCTCCTCCTGGGAAGATAGCAATCAGCCCCAGCATTTT
j_gene: TRBJ1-2; d_gene: TRBD1; v_gene: TRBV20-1; abundance: few; CDR3aa: CSARDSDRAYGYTF; CDR3nt: TGCAGTGCTAGAGACTCAGACAGGGCCTATGGCTACACCTTC
j_gene: TRBJ2-7; d_gene: TRBD2; v_gene: TRBV2; abundance: many; CDR3aa: CASREGTSGYEQYF; CDR3nt: TGTGCCAGCAGGGAAGGGACTAGCGGCTACGAGCAGTACTTC
j_gene: TRBJ2-5; d_gene: NA; v_gene: TRBV4-1; abundance: many; CDR3aa: CASSQGATGLQETQYF; CDR3nt: TGCGCCAGCAGCCAAGGCGCGACGGGACTCCAAGAGACCCAGTACTTC
j_gene: TRBJ1-2; d_gene: NA; v_gene: TRBV29-1; abundance: NA; CDR3aa: CSVEYDFGYTF; CDR3nt: TGCAGCGTTGAATACGATTTCGGCTACACCTTC
j_gene: TRBJ2-7; d_gene: NA; v_gene: TRBV24-1; abundance: NA; CDR3aa: CASSLSGGIGSYEQYF; CDR3nt: TGTGCCAGCAGTTTGTCTGGTGGAATCGGGAGTTACGAGCAGTACTTC
j_gene: TRBJ2-3; d_gene: NA; v_gene: TRBV5-1; abundance: NA; CDR3aa: CASSPLGGSDTQYF; CDR3nt: TGCGCCAGCAGCCCCCTGGGAGGCTCAGATACGCAGTATTTT
j_gene: TRBJ1-2; d_gene: NA; v_gene: TRBV2; abundance: NA; CDR3aa: CASSRDSGNTF; CDR3nt: TGTGCCAGCAGTCGGGACTCTGGAAACACCTTC
j_gene: TRBJ1-5; d_gene: NA; v_gene: TRBV6-5; abundance: few; CDR3aa: CASSYRQASNQPQHF; CDR3nt: TGTGCCAGCAGTTATCGGCAGGCGAGCAATCAGCCCCAGCATTTT
j_gene: TRBJ2-7; d_gene: NA; v_gene: TRBV29-1; abundance: NA; CDR3aa: CSVHTGSSSYGQYF; CDR3nt: TGCAGCGTTCATACAGGGTCGAGCTCCTACGGGCAGTACTTC
j_gene: TRBJ1-1; d_gene: NA; v_gene: TRBV9; abundance: NA; CDR3aa: CARRGGHGIAEAFF; CDR3nt: TGTGCCAGACGCGGTGGACATGGGATCGCTGAAGCTTTCTTT
j_gene: TRBJ2-7; d_gene: NA; v_gene: TRBV29-1; abundance: NA; CDR3aa: CSVGGQGYEQYF; CDR3nt: TGCAGCGTTGGCGGTCAGGGCTACGAGCAGTACTTC
j_gene: TRBJ1-1; d_gene: TRBD1; v_gene: TRBV6-5; abundance: many; CDR3aa: CASSTGDAFF; CDR3nt: TGTGCCAGCAGCACAGGGGACGCTTTCTTT
j_gene: TRBJ1-1; d_gene: NA; v_gene: TRBV19; abundance: NA; CDR3aa: CASSDWGIEAFF; CDR3nt: TGTGCCAGTAGTGACTGGGGGATTGAAGCTTTCTTT
j_gene: TRBJ2-7; d_gene: NA; v_gene: TRBV4-1; abundance: few; CDR3aa: CASSPTRTNSYEQYF; CDR3nt: TGCGCCAGCAGCCCAACAAGGACTAACTCCTACGAGCAGTACTTC
j_gene: TRBJ2-7; d_gene: NA; v_gene: TRBV7-2; abundance: NA; CDR3aa: CAGSLTQGGYEQYF; CDR3nt: TGTGCCGGCAGCTTAACGCAGGGGGGCTACGAGCAGTACTTC
j_gene: TRBJ1-2; d_gene: NA; v_gene: TRBV7-2; abundance: many; CDR3aa: CASSYLRDGYTF; CDR3nt: TGTGCCAGCAGCTACCTAAGAGATGGCTACACCTTC
j_gene: TRBJ2-7; d_gene: TRBD1; v_gene: TRBV12-3/TRBV12-4; abundance: NA; CDR3aa: CASSGTGYGYEQYF; CDR3nt: TGTGCCAGCAGTGGGACAGGGTATGGCTACGAGCAGTACTTC
j_gene: TRBJ1-2; d_gene: NA; v_gene: TRBV6-5; abundance: NA; CDR3aa: CASSPRLTGGYTF; CDR3nt: TGTGCCAGCAGTCCCCGCCTGACCGGGGGCTACACCTTC
j_gene: TRBJ1-6; d_gene: TRBD1; v_gene: TRBV2; abundance: NA; CDR3aa: CASGRDRGYSSPLHF; CDR3nt: TGTGCCAGCGGCCGGGACAGGGGGTATAGTTCACCCCTCCACTTT
j_gene: TRBJ1-1; d_gene: TRBD1; v_gene: TRBV2; abundance: NA; CDR3aa: CASSGDKTTGGF; CDR3nt: TGTGCCAGCAGCGGCGACAAAACCACAGGGGGCTTT
j_gene: TRBJ1-3; d_gene: TRBD1; v_gene: TRBV10-3; abundance: NA; CDR3aa: CATGQEAGNTIYF; CDR3nt: TGTGCCACCGGACAGGAAGCTGGAAACACCATATATTTT
j_gene: TRBJ1-2; d_gene: TRBD1; v_gene: TRBV19; abundance: NA; CDR3aa: CASSHRGREVGGYTF; CDR3nt: TGTGCCAGTAGTCACAGGGGGCGCGAAGTTGGTGGCTACACCTTC
j_gene: TRBJ1-2; d_gene: TRBD1; v_gene: TRBV7-9; abundance: NA; CDR3aa: CASSPVRQGLGYGYTF; CDR3nt: TGCGCCAGCAGCCCCGTTCGACAGGGCCTTGGCTATGGCTACACCTTC
j_gene: TRBJ2-7; d_gene: NA; v_gene: TRBV5-1; abundance: many; CDR3aa: CASSPQNNEQYF; CDR3nt: TGCGCCAGCAGCCCACAGAACAACGAGCAGTACTTC
j_gene: TRBJ2-7; d_gene: NA; v_gene: TRBV7-2; abundance: many; CDR3aa: CASSLWGSIDEQYF; CDR3nt: TGTGCCAGCAGCTTATGGGGTAGTATAGACGAGCAGTACTTC
j_gene: TRBJ1-4; d_gene: NA; v_gene: TRBV7-9; abundance: many; CDR3aa: CASSGTAATNEKLFF; CDR3nt: TGTGCCAGCAGCGGAACAGCAGCAACTAATGAAAAACTGTTTTTT
j_gene: TRBJ1-1; d_gene: NA; v_gene: TRBV7-2; abundance: NA; CDR3aa: CASSQKSGTEAFF; CDR3nt: TGTGCCAGCAGCCAAAAGTCGGGTACTGAAGCTTTCTTT
j_gene: TRBJ1-1; d_gene: NA; v_gene: TRBV6-5; abundance: NA; CDR3aa: CASSYGSARSTEAFF; CDR3nt: TGTGCCAGCAGTTACGGGTCGGCACGGAGCACTGAAGCTTTCTTT
j_gene: TRBJ1-1; d_gene: NA; v_gene: TRBV12-3/TRBV12-4; abundance: NA; CDR3aa: CASSLSSEHEAFF; CDR3nt: TGTGCCAGCAGTCTGAGCAGTGAACACGAAGCTTTCTTT
j_gene: TRBJ2-2; d_gene: NA; v_gene: TRBV5-4; abundance: NA; CDR3aa: CASSIIVTGELFF; CDR3nt: TGTGCCAGCAGCATCATCGTAACCGGGGAGCTGTTTTTT
j_gene: TRBJ2-5; d_gene: TRBD2; v_gene: TRBV7-2; abundance: NA; CDR3aa: CASSREIAGDPETQYF; CDR3nt: TGTGCCAGCAGCCGAGAGATAGCGGGAGACCCAGAGACCCAGTACTTC
j_gene: TRBJ2-7; d_gene: TRBD2; v_gene: TRBV7-9; abundance: NA; CDR3aa: CASSFRNEWTSGRIGHEQYF; CDR3nt: TGTGCCAGCAGCTTCCGGAACGAGTGGACTAGCGGGAGGATCGGCCACGAGCAGTACTTC
j_gene: TRBJ2-7; d_gene: NA; v_gene: TRBV6-6; abundance: NA; CDR3aa: CASALGREQYF; CDR3nt: TGTGCCAGCGCCCTTGGGCGGGAGCAGTACTTC
j_gene: TRBJ1-2; d_gene: TRBD1; v_gene: TRBV7-9; abundance: many; CDR3aa: CASSAGGAIYGYTF; CDR3nt: TGTGCCAGCAGCGCAGGGGGGGCAATCTATGGCTACACCTTC
j_gene: TRBJ1-2; d_gene: NA; v_gene: TRBV6-2/TRBV6-3; abundance: few; CDR3aa: CASREAGRVYGYTF; CDR3nt: TGTGCCAGCAGGGAGGCAGGGCGAGTCTATGGCTACACCTTC
j_gene: TRBJ2-5; d_gene: NA; v_gene: TRBV6-5; abundance: many; CDR3aa: CASSPTFGRGETQYF; CDR3nt: TGTGCCAGCAGCCCAACTTTCGGCAGGGGTGAGACCCAGTACTTC
j_gene: TRBJ1-3; d_gene: TRBD1; v_gene: TRBV10-3; abundance: few; CDR3aa: CASPPSSRDRKSLNPGNTIYF; CDR3nt: TGTGCCAGCCCGCCCTCGTCCCGGGACAGAAAAAGTCTTAACCCTGGAAACACCATATATTTT
j_gene: TRBJ2-7; d_gene: NA; v_gene: TRBV13; abundance: few; CDR3aa: CASSQDQRSIYEQYF; CDR3nt: TGTGCCAGCAGCCAAGATCAGAGGTCCATCTACGAGCAGTACTTC
j_gene: TRBJ2-7; d_gene: NA; v_gene: TRBV7-9; abundance: NA; CDR3aa: CASSFGGEAYEQYF; CDR3nt: TGTGCCAGCAGCTTTGGAGGGGAGGCCTACGAGCAGTACTTC
j_gene: TRBJ2-7; d_gene: NA; v_gene: TRBV5-6; abundance: few; CDR3aa: CASSLRARYEQYF; CDR3nt: TGTGCCAGCAGCTTGAGGGCCCGCTACGAGCAGTACTTC
j_gene: TRBJ2-3; d_gene: NA; v_gene: TRBV7-2; abundance: NA; CDR3aa: CASSLDGFAGTQYF; CDR3nt: TGTGCCAGCAGCTTAGACGGCTTCGCAGGTACGCAGTATTTT
j_gene: TRBJ1-6; d_gene: NA; v_gene: TRBV12-3/TRBV12-4; abundance: NA; CDR3aa: CASSSTGLSSPLHF; CDR3nt: TGTGCCAGCAGTTCCACAGGGCTAAGTTCACCCCTCCACTTT
j_gene: TRBJ2-7; d_gene: NA; v_gene: TRBV12-3/TRBV12-4; abundance: once; CDR3aa: CASSPKPRDWVSYEQYF; CDR3nt: TGTGCCAGCAGCCCAAAACCCCGGGACTGGGTCTCCTACGAGCAGTACTTC
j_gene: TRBJ2-1; d_gene: TRBD1; v_gene: TRBV7-3; abundance: NA; CDR3aa: CASSRDRGWDEQFF; CDR3nt: TGTGCCAGCAGCCGGGACAGGGGCTGGGATGAGCAGTTCTTC
j_gene: TRBJ2-7; d_gene: NA; v_gene: TRBV20-1; abundance: many; CDR3aa: CSASVRWDADYEQYF; CDR3nt: TGCAGTGCTAGTGTAAGATGGGACGCGGATTACGAGCAGTACTTC
j_gene: TRBJ2-7; d_gene: NA; v_gene: TRBV7-9; abundance: NA; CDR3aa: CTSSSDSVPSSYEQYF; CDR3nt: TGTACCAGCAGCTCCGACTCAGTTCCGAGCTCCTACGAGCAGTACTTC
j_gene: TRBJ1-5; d_gene: NA; v_gene: TRBV2; abundance: few; CDR3aa: CASSEWSFNQPQHF; CDR3nt: TGTGCCAGCAGTGAATGGTCTTTCAATCAGCCCCAGCATTTT
j_gene: TRBJ1-1; d_gene: NA; v_gene: TRBV7-3; abundance: NA; CDR3aa: CASSEPSSNTEAFF; CDR3nt: TGTGCCAGCAGTGAGCCCTCATCGAACACTGAAGCTTTCTTT
j_gene: TRBJ2-7; d_gene: NA; v_gene: TRBV4-3; abundance: NA; CDR3aa: CASRFFSEQYF; CDR3nt: TGCGCCAGCAGATTTTTTAGCGAGCAGTACTTC
j_gene: TRBJ1-1; d_gene: NA; v_gene: TRBV2; abundance: NA; CDR3aa: CASSSGHYTEAFF; CDR3nt: TGTGCCAGCAGTTCGGGACACTACACTGAAGCTTTCTTT
j_gene: TRBJ2-7; d_gene: NA; v_gene: TRBV4-3; abundance: many; CDR3aa: CASSPDSSYEQYF; CDR3nt: TGCGCCAGCAGCCCCGACAGCTCCTACGAGCAGTACTTC